This T cell receptor beta chain was sequenced during a study of Graves' ophthalmopathy and Graves' hyperthyroidism. Germline V gene lookup returns CDR1 LNHDA and CDR2 SQIVND (reference sequence). The V end lost 6 bases, the J end lost 10 bases, and 24 bases lay between the germline ends. The CDR3 is 15 amino acids. This clonotype has ten or more counts. Its antigen remains unknown. RNA transcripts yielded amplified TCR beta CDR3 regions. Second-round multiplex PCR came after a first-round RT-PCR that employed HTBI primers. TCRdb re-derived calls from the multiplex PCR reads in MiXCR, one entry per CDR3 protein. The sample records about 1.2 million distinct CDR3 sequences, roughly two fifths being singletons. Points from the study as a whole: Ophthalmopathy could be told apart from stable hyperthyroidism by a 13-signature model (about 89% sensitivity, roughly 81% specificity).

The receptor was isolated from an adult man with Graves' hyperthyroidism. Sequenced sample: peripheral blood or thyroid tissue (not recorded which). The chain has TRBV19 and TRBJ1-2; D not certain. Written as DNA, the CDR3 is TGTGCCAGTAGCCTCGTCCCACGGCGATCGGACCTCTACACCTTC. Translating it yields CASSLVPRRSDLYTF. The variable domain in full, with the rest retrieved from reference TRBV19 and TRBJ1-2, is DGGITQSPKYLFRKEGQNVTLSCEQNLNHDAMYWYRQDPGQGLRLIYYSQIVNDFQKGDIAEGYSVSREKKESFPLTVTSAQKNPTAFYLCASSLVPRRSDLYTFGSGTRLTVV.